This T cell receptor beta chain was identified in a study of T cells in narcolepsy. Broader study findings: Autoreactive clonotypes reportedly recurred in blood of same and different patients, not controls. Autoreactive clone sequences were missing from some blood memory CD4+ repertoires.

Trimming took 7 bases from V and 3 from J; bases not matched to a gene: 10. In germline, CDR1 is SGDLS, CDR2 YYNGEE. This CDR3 is 14 amino acids long. On this clone: Its antigen is not known.

Assay used: immunoSEQ multiplex PCR; TCRdb lists only in-frame clones, some missing. The sample holds around 13,000 clones; roughly 89% are singletons and the top ten take over 1.5%. V gene TRBV9 combines with J gene TRBJ2-7; the match to TRBD1 covers 7 bases. Sequenced: CD45RA- memory CD4+ T cells from PBMCs. This receptor was identified in a human donor with narcolepsy. Here the CDR3 DNA reads TGTGCCAGCGGCCCCCGGGACAGCAACTACGAGCAGTACTTC. Encoded protein: CASGPRDSNYEQYF.